This TCR beta chain appears in the sequencing data of a study of CD8+CD57+ T cells in acquired aplastic anemia. Across the whole study: Average CD4+ read depth in healthy donors was around 11 million reads. General observations from the study: Simpson's diversity of CD8+ cells was not significantly different in patients compared with controls. Researchers report that twenty-nine CD8+ CDR3 sequences appeared in both patients and controls.

V was clipped by 5 bases and J by 3 bases; unmatched bases: 7. Per germline, CDR1 SGHTA and CDR2 FQGNSA. This CDR3 spans 16 amino acids. Of note for this clonotype: What it recognizes is unknown.

The TCR beta profiling, which covered VDJ combination and CDR3 sequence, was carried out using genomic DNA as the template. Each CDR3 protein is one row after TCRdb ran MiXCR on the reads. The sample carries some 410,000 distinct CDR3 sequences, roughly 68% recorded once. The clonotype was recovered from a human donor in good health, serving as a control. V gene TRBV7-2 combines with J gene TRBJ2-7; TRBD2 matches at 13 bases. What was sequenced was sorted CD4+, CD8+, or CD8+CD57+ T cells (not recorded which) from PBMCs. Here the CDR3 reads CASSPTRLAGGYEQYF. The DNA for the CDR3 is TGTGCCAGCAGCCCAACGCGACTAGCGGGGGGCTACGAGCAGTACTTC.